The 11 T cell receptor beta chains presented below share a single source sample, sequenced in a study of blood T cell repertoires in COVID-19 (dated by TCRdb to the early 2020s). Receptors were amplified or captured by the immunoSEQ multiplex PCR assay. What TCRdb holds here is the immuneACCESS table cut down to in-frame rearrangements. Part of the clones is not present; checked against another copy, under half of the missing clones reflect an unresolved V gene, and the others are unexplained. The sample includes 350,000 to 400,000 clones, with around 90% observed a single time. The ten top clones hold around 6.3% of the sample. Sequenced input: peripheral blood. These receptors came from a man between 18 and 29 years old with active or convalescent COVID-19.

This chain connects TRBV7-8 to TRBJ1-1; D gene uncertain. The CDR3 covers 14 residues. Germline V gene lookup returns CDR1 SGHVS and CDR2 FQNEAQ. Trimming removed 2 bases from V and 1 base from J, with 8 bases in between. CDR3 sequence (DNA): TGTGCCAGCAGCTTATATCGACAGAACACTGAAGCTTTCTTT. Translating gives CASSLYRQNTEAFF.

The gene calls are TRBV27 and TRBJ1-6; maybe TRBD1 (6 bases). Germline lookup yields CDR1 MNHEY and CDR2 SMNVEV (reference sequence). The length of the CDR3 is 14 residues. V lost 6 bases and J 7 bases, leaving 13 bases between the germline ends. This chain's CDR3 is CASSARGFNSPLHF. The CDR3 nucleotides are TGTGCCAGCAGCGCTAGGGGGTTCAATTCACCCCTCCACTTT.

The genes are TRBV27 and TRBJ1-2, with D possibly matching TRBD1 (5 bases). CDR1 and CDR2 from the germline V gene are MNHEY and SMNVEV (reference sequence). V lost 5 bases and J lost 1, with 17 bases in between. This CDR3 has 16 residues. In nucleotides, the CDR3 is TGTGCCAGCAGTCCCCAGTTGGGGGGAGGTAACTATGGCTACACCTTC. This translates into CASSPQLGGGNYGYTF.

The CDR3 reads CASSFGQPGNTIYF. The CDR3 DNA sequence: TGTGCCAGCAGTTTCGGACAGCCTGGAAACACCATATATTTT. V and J are TRBV3-1 (or the pseudogene TRBV3-2) and TRBJ1-3; D perhaps matches TRBD1 (6 bases). CDR1 is LGHDT, CDR2 YNNKEL, per germline (reference sequence). The CDR3 spans 14 residues. V lost 6 bases and J lost 2, with 11 bases in between.

This clone was seen at least ten times. The chain employs TRBV12-3 or TRBV12-4 and TRBJ1-5, with 8 bases aligning to TRBD1. With V trimmed by 6 bases and J by 9 bases, 7 bases remained unmatched. This CDR3 spans 13 amino acids. The CDR3 region has the DNA TGTGCCAGCAGACAGGGGGAGGGAGGGCCCCAGCATTTT. It codes for CASRQGEGGPQHF.

J is TRBJ2-1 and V is TRBV9, with TRBD2 identical over 15 bases. Germline V gene lookup returns CDR1 SGDLS and CDR2 YYNGEE. The CDR3 totals 16 residues. V dropped 4 bases and J dropped 7; count of bases not matched to a gene: 6. In nucleotides, the CDR3 is TGTGCCAGCAGCCCCAGGACTAGCGGGAGGGGGAATGAGCAGTTCTTC. Its protein product is CASSPRTSGRGNEQFF. The complete variable domain, with remaining parts taken from reference TRBV9 and TRBJ2-1, reads DSGVTQTPKHLITATGQRVTLRCSPRSGDLSVYWYQQSLDQGLQFLIQYYNGEERAKGNILERFSAQQFPDLHSELNLSSLELGDSALYFCASSPRTSGRGNEQFFGPGTRLTVL.

The CDR3 protein is CASSLLGAAGYEQYF. The CDR3 coding sequence is TGTGCCAGCAGCTTATTGGGAGCAGCGGGCTACGAGCAGTACTTC. This chain links TRBV7-8 with TRBJ2-7, with a weak D call TRBD2 (6 bases). V was shortened by 2 bases and J by 3 bases, with 14 bases between the two germline ends. This CDR3 region has 15 residues. Per the germline V gene, CDR1 is SGHVS and CDR2 is FQNEAQ.

The V and J genes are TRBV4-3 and TRBJ1-1; 11 nucleotides align to TRBD1. The CDR3 totals 16 residues. Germline CDR1 and CDR2: LGHNA and YSLEER. V was pared by 0 bases and J by 4 bases, with 4 bases of the junction left unmatched. CDR3: CASSQEAGTGGTEAFF. The CDR3 DNA reads as TGCGCCAGCAGCCAAGAGGCCGGGACAGGGGGCACTGAAGCTTTCTTT.

The chain carries TRBV14 and TRBJ2-5; D unresolved. The germline V gene encodes CDR1 SGHDN and CDR2 FVKESK. Trimming pared 4 bases from V and 4 bases from J, leaving 7 bases between. This CDR3 comprises 12 residues. This CDR3 reads CASSPPGETQYF. Here the CDR3 DNA reads TGTGCCAGCAGCCCCCCCGGAGAGACCCAGTACTTC.

The chain employs TRBV25-1 and TRBJ1-2; perhaps TRBD1 as D (6 bases). Germline CDR1 is MGHDK and CDR2 is SYGVNS. The ends were cut back, 3 bases at V and 3 bases at J, with 17 bases in the middle. CDR3 length: 16 amino acids. CDR3 loop: CASSDHLRGADYGYTF. The CDR3 region has the DNA TGTGCCAGCAGTGACCACCTTCGGGGGGCTGACTATGGCTACACCTTC.

J is TRBJ1-6 and V is TRBV7-2; a possible D gene is TRBD1 (5 bases). This CDR3 spans 14 amino acids. Deletions cut 8 bases from V and 6 bases from J, with 14 bases between. Germline CDR1 SGHTA, CDR2 FQGNSA. CDR3 bases: TGTGCCAGCGCAAAGGGACTGGTTAATTCACCCCTCCACTTT. Translation: CASAKGLVNSPLHF.